What follows is one T cell receptor (beta chain) and its context. TCRdb's copy holds only in-frame clones and misses some; the assay was immunoSEQ multiplex PCR. The table shows some 18,000 clones, with roughly 87% occurring only once. These data originate in a study of OX40 agonist ivuxolimab in advanced cancers. At the level of the study: Intravenous ivuxolimab at 0.01 to 10 mg/kg was given to patients every 2 weeks. One patient with hepatocellular carcinoma and two with cutaneous melanoma, three in all, had partial responses. Enrollees could have had prior anti-PD-1, anti-PD-L1 or anti-CTLA-4 therapy, which around 40% had received.

Germline V lookup: CDR1 MNHEY, CDR2 SVGAGI. The junction had 13 bases not matched to a gene; V was cut back by 6 bases and J by 5 bases. This CDR3 has 15 residues. If patients had autoimmune disease history or systemic immunosuppression, they were excluded. Sequenced here: CD4+ or CD8+ T cells sorted from blood, sampled in a trial of the OX40 agonist ivuxolimab. The clonotype comes from an adult with an advanced solid tumor such as melanoma, head and neck, liver or kidney cancer. This chain uses TRBV6-5 with TRBJ2-7; TRBD2 matches 7 bases. CDR3 residues: CASRRTSADPNEQYF. The DNA of the CDR3 is TGTGCCAGCAGGAGAACTAGCGCAGATCCCAACGAGCAGTACTTC.